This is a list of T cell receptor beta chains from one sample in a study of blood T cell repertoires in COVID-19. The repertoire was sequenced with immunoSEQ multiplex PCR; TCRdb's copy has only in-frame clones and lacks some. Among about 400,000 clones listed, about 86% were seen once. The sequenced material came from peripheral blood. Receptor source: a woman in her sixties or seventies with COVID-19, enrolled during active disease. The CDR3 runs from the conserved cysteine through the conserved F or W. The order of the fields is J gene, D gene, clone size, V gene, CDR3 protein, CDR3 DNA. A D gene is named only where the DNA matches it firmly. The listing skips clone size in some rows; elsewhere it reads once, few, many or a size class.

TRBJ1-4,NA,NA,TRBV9,CASSVMAGNEKLFF,TGTGCCAGCAGCGTAATGGCAGGGAACGAAAAACTGTTTTTT
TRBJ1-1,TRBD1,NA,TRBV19,CASSIERQGHTEAFF,TGTGCCAGTAGTATAGAGAGACAGGGACATACTGAAGCTTTCTTT
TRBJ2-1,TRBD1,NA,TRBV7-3,CASSLIGAGTGNNEQFF,TGTGCCAGCAGCTTAATTGGGGCAGGGACAGGTAACAATGAGCAGTTCTTC
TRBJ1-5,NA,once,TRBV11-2,CASSKVGVEAQHF,TGTGCCAGCAGCAAGGTGGGTGTTGAGGCCCAGCATTTT
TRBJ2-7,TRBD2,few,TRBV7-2,CASSFTSGGAHEQYF,TGTGCCAGCAGCTTCACTAGCGGGGGGGCCCACGAGCAGTACTTC
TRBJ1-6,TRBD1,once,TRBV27,CASSHRGTVVRNSPLHF,TGTGCCAGCAGCCACCGAGGGACAGTGGTACGAAATTCACCCCTCCACTTT
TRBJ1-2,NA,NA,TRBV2,CASTLESGGNYGYTF,TGTGCCAGCACCCTTGAATCGGGAGGGAACTATGGCTACACCTTC
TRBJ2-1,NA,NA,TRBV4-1,CASSRRLSPYNEQFF,TGCGCCAGCAGCCGCCGTCTATCCCCCTACAATGAGCAGTTCTTC
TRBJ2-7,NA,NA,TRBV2,CASSEVVFGLYEQYF,TGTGCCAGCAGTGAGGTGGTCTTTGGGCTTTACGAGCAGTACTTC
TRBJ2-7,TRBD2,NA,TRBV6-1,CASSEGTSGVPYEQYF,TGTGCCAGCAGTGAGGGGACTAGCGGGGTTCCCTACGAGCAGTACTTC
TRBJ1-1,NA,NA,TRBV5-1,CASSAERTVPAFF,TGCGCCAGCAGCGCGGAACGGACAGTGCCAGCTTTCTTT
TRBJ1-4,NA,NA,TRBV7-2,CASSLGNGGGGNEKLFF,TGTGCCAGCAGCTTAGGAAACGGGGGTGGTGGTAATGAAAAACTGTTTTTT
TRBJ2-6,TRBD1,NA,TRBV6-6,CASSRTGGRGANVLTF,TGTGCCAGCAGTCGAACAGGGGGGAGAGGGGCCAACGTCCTGACTTTC
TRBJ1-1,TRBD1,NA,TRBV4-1,CASSQRQGVPEAFF,TGCGCCAGCAGCCAAAGACAGGGGGTGCCTGAAGCTTTCTTT
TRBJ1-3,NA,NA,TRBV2,CASQANTIYF,TGTGCCAGCCAGGCCAACACCATATATTTT
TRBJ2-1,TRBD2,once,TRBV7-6,CASSLAWSSGGSSYNEQFF,TGTGCCAGCAGCTTAGCGTGGAGTAGCGGGGGGAGCTCCTACAATGAGCAGTTCTTC
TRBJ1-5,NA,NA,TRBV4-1,CASSQVPGNQPQHF,TGCGCCAGCAGCCAAGTGCCGGGCAATCAGCCCCAGCATTTT
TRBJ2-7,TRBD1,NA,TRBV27,CASRDPGTGIGEQYF,TGTGCCAGCAGGGATCCCGGGACAGGGATCGGCGAGCAGTACTTC
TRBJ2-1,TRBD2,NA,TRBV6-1,CASSESGGSSYNEQFF,TGTGCCAGCAGTGAAAGTGGCGGGAGCTCCTACAATGAGCAGTTCTTC
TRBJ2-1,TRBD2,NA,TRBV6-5,CASSPGTSGGGEQFF,TGTGCCAGCAGTCCTGGGACTAGCGGGGGGGGTGAGCAGTTCTTC
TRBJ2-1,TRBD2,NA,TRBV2,CASSEARGKRFF,TGTGCCAGCAGTGAAGCGCGGGGGAAAAGGTTCTTC
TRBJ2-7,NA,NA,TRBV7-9,CASSSRGPHEQYF,TGTGCCAGCAGCTCTAGGGGTCCGCACGAGCAGTACTTC
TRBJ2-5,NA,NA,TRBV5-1,CASSLDREETQYF,TGCGCCAGCAGCTTGGACAGGGAAGAGACCCAGTACTTC
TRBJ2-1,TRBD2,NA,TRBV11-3,CASSSGLAGMNEQFF,TGTGCCAGCAGCTCGGGACTAGCGGGGATGAATGAGCAGTTCTTC
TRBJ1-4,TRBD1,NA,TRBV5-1,CASSLNRGGREKLFF,TGCGCCAGCAGCTTGAACAGGGGCGGCAGGGAAAAACTGTTTTTT
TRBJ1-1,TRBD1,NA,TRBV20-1,CSASDKGATEAFF,TGCAGTGCTAGTGACAAGGGGGCCACTGAAGCTTTCTTT
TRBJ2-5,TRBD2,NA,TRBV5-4,CASSFTLAGGGLVWETQYF,TGTGCCAGCAGCTTTACGCTAGCGGGGGGCGGGTTGGTTTGGGAGACCCAGTACTTC
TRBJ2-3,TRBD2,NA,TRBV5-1,CASSGGLAGSSTDTQYF,TGCGCCAGCAGCGGGGGACTAGCGGGGAGTAGCACAGATACGCAGTATTTT
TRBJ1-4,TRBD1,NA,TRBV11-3,CASSLTGGTNEKLFF,TGTGCCAGCAGCTTGACAGGGGGGACTAATGAAAAACTGTTTTTT
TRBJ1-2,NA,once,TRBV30,CAWSRGYFIGYTF,TGTGCCTGGAGTAGGGGATACTTTATAGGCTACACCTTC
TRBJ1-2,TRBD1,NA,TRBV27,CASSLLARGETGYTF,TGTGCCAGCAGTTTACTGGCCAGGGGGGAGACGGGCTACACCTTC
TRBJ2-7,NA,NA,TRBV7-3,CASSWTGGYEQYF,TGTGCCAGCAGCTGGACCGGCGGGTACGAGCAGTACTTC
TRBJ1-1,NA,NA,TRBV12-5,CASGLAQGIRRFF,TGTGCTAGTGGTTTGGCCCAGGGTATTCGGCGTTTCTTT
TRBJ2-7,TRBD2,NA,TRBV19,CASSTGTSEQYF,TGTGCCAGTAGTACCGGGACTAGCGAGCAGTACTTC
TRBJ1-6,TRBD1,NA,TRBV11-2,CASSLRTGESPLHF,TGTGCCAGCAGCCTTCGGACAGGGGAGTCACCCCTCCACTTT
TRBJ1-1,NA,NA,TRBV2,CASSREQGDTEAFF,TGTGCCAGCAGTAGGGAACAGGGAGACACTGAAGCTTTCTTT
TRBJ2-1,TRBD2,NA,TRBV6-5,CATGLAGGNEQFF,TGTGCCACCGGCCTAGCGGGGGGCAATGAGCAGTTCTTC
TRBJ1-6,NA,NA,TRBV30,CASRWEGGSPLHF,TGTGCCTCGAGATGGGAGGGCGGGTCACCCCTCCACTTT
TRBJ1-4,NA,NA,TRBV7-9,CASSLVQGEKLFF,TGTGCCAGCAGCTTAGTTCAGGGCGAAAAACTGTTTTTT
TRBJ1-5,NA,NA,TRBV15,CATSRERGVGQPQHF,TGTGCCACCAGCAGAGAACGGGGGGTGGGTCAGCCCCAGCATTTT
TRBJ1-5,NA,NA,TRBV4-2,CASSQAGPVRGNQPQHF,TGTGCCAGCAGCCAGGCGGGACCCGTAAGGGGCAATCAGCCCCAGCATTTT
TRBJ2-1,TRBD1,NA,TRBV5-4,CASSLQGAPYNEQFF,TGTGCCAGCAGCTTGCAGGGGGCCCCCTACAATGAGCAGTTCTTC
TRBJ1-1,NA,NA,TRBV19,CASTRTAANTEAFF,TGTGCCAGTACCAGGACAGCTGCGAACACTGAAGCTTTCTTT
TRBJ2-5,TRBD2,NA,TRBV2,CASSRGGETQYF,TGTGCCAGCAGTCGGGGGGGTGAGACCCAGTACTTC
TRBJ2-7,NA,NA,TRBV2,CASRVRESSYEQYF,TGTGCCAGCCGAGTGCGAGAAAGCTCCTACGAGCAGTACTTC
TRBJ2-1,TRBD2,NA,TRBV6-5,CASSYPLGSGGVQFF,TGTGCCAGCAGTTACCCCCTAGGGAGCGGGGGAGTGCAGTTCTTC
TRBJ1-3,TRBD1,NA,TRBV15,CATSRDPGQPGNTIYF,TGTGCCACCAGCAGAGATCCGGGACAGCCTGGAAACACCATATATTTT
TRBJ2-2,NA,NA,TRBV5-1,CASSLDRPNTGELFF,TGCGCCAGCAGCTTGGACAGACCGAACACCGGGGAGCTGTTTTTT
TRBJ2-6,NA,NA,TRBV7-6,CASRVPTGTPGANVLTF,TGTGCCAGCAGGGTACCAACAGGAACCCCTGGGGCCAACGTCCTGACTTTC
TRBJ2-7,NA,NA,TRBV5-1,CASSLGGIHDEQYF,TGCGCCAGCAGCTTGGGCGGGATACACGACGAGCAGTACTTC
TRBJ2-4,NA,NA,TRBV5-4,CASSLGQAPRGIQYF,TGTGCCAGCAGCTTGGGACAGGCCCCTCGAGGCATTCAGTACTTC
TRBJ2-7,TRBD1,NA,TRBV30,CAWRIQGQGIHYEQYF,TGTGCCTGGAGAATTCAAGGACAGGGGATCCACTACGAGCAGTACTTC
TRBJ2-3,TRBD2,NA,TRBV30,CAWTQGLATDTQYF,TGTGCCTGGACCCAGGGACTAGCGACAGATACGCAGTATTTT
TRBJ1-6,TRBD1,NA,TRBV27,CASSWTGGDNSPLHF,TGTGCCAGCAGCTGGACAGGGGGAGATAATTCACCCCTCCACTTT